What follows describes a single T cell receptor beta chain. The CDR3 sequence is 17 residues long. CDR1 is MNHNS and CDR2 is SASEGT in the germline V gene. V was cut by 0 bases and J by 7 bases, with 19 bases left in between. The sample comes from a study of radiotherapy plus CTLA-4 blockade in lung cancer. Study as a whole: Among all patients, roughly 17% showed objective responses, while roughly 31% had disease control.

Profiling relied on immunoSEQ multiplex PCR, and the TCRdb table lists in-frame clones only, not all of them. The data hold around 80,000 clones, with less than 85% observed a single time. This TCR was sampled from a human donor with non-small cell lung cancer who had stable disease on radiotherapy plus ipilimumab. The chain carries TRBV6-1 and TRBJ1-5; D not certain. This material consisted of peripheral blood, taken from a patient treated with radiotherapy plus ipilimumab. CDR3 DNA sequence: TGTGCCAGCAGTGAAGCTAGCTGGGGTGCGGGGTTACAGCCCCAGCATTTT. The encoded protein is CASSEASWGAGLQPQHF.